This TCR beta chain is drawn from a study of CD8 T cells in ankylosing spondylitis. Libraries of TCR beta came from quantitative 5'-RACE with molecular barcodes. TCRdb analysed the 5' RACE reads with MiXCR anew, one entry per CDR3 protein. Altogether 300,000 to 350,000 distinct CDR3 sequences are present, less than 25% being singletons, with the ten largest covering under 4%. A few counts support this clonotype. Its cognate antigen is unknown. Study-wide results and limits: Reportedly, disease-linked clones are significantly enriched in ankylosing spondylitis patients' matched synovial fluid. Clones linked with disease were CD8+ and fairly uncommon in the peripheral blood. A TCR beta motif of eight highly homologous variants appeared characteristic of ankylosing spondylitis blood.

Sequenced sample: blood, either unsorted or a sorted T cell fraction (not recorded which). The clonotype was recovered from a female donor with ankylosing spondylitis or in good health (not recorded which).

CDR3: CASLKGRTGETQYF. The CDR3 DNA is TGTGCCAGCCTCAAAGGGAGGACGGGAGAGACCCAGTACTTC. The J gene is TRBJ2-5, the V gene TRBV6-1, with a tentative D call TRBD2 (6 bases). Germline CDR1 and CDR2: MNHNS and SASEGT. Trimming left V 8 bases short and J 4 bases short, with 17 bases between. This CDR3 contains 14 residues.